This T cell receptor beta chain is from a study of beta chain features in type 1 diabetes. Study details: In age, gender and cell yields, patients were similar to healthy donors. General study results and limits: TCRB CDR3s from Type 1 diabetes patients were moderately but significantly shorter in all four CD4+ subsets.

Note on this clone: Its matching antigen is unknown.

The V segment lost 3 bases and the J segment 5 bases; nucleotides outside the gene matches: 12. CDR1 and CDR2 from the germline V gene are SGDLS and YYNGEE. This CDR3 spans 17 amino acids. Of the isolated RNA, all was reverse transcribed, and so the sequenced material was expressed TCRB transcripts. The data were produced by immunoSEQ multiplex PCR, yet TCRdb's version contains in-frame clones alone and is incomplete. The sample holds 150,000 to 200,000 clones, approximately 8.1% seen once. This rearrangement joins TRBV9 to TRBJ2-5; 11 bases line up with TRBD2. This TCR was sampled from a man in his late teens or twenties with type 1 diabetes. Sequencing was carried out using central memory CD4+ T cells from blood. In DNA, the CDR3 is TGTGCCAGCAGCGCGTTAGCGGGGGGGCCCTTACGGGAGACCCAGTACTTC. Its translation is CASSALAGGPLRETQYF. Supplemented by reference TRBV9 and TRBJ2-5, the full variable domain reads DSGVTQTPKHLITATGQRVTLRCSPRSGDLSVYWYQQSLDQGLQFLIQYYNGEERAKGNILERFSAQQFPDLHSELNLSSLELGDSALYFCASSALAGGPLRETQYFGPGTRLLVL.